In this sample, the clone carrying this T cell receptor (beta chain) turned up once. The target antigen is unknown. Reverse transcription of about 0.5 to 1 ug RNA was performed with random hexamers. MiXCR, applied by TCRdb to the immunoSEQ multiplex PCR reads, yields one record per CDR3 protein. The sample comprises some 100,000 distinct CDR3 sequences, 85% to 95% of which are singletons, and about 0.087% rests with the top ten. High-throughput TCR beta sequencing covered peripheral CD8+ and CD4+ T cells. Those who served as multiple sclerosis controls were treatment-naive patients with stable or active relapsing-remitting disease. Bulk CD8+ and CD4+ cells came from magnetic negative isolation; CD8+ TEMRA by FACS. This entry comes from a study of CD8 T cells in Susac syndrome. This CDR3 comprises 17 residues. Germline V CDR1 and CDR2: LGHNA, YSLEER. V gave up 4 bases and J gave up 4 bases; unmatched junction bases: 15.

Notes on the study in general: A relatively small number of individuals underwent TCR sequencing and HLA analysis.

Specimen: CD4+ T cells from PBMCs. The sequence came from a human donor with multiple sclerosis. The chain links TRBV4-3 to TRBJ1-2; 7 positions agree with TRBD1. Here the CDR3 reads CASSPGLTGAFGYGYTF. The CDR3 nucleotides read TGCGCCAGCAGCCCGGGACTAACAGGGGCATTTGGCTATGGCTACACCTTC.